A selection of T cell receptor beta chains follows, all from one sample in a study of blood T cell repertoires in COVID-19. Sequencing was performed with immunoSEQ multiplex PCR; in TCRdb, only in-frame clones are kept and a portion is missing. This table holds a few hundred thousand clones, 70% to 90% found once. The sample taken for sequencing was PBMCs or T cells enriched from blood (not recorded which). The receptors originated from a young woman who had recovered from COVID-19. The CDR3 runs from the conserved cysteine through the conserved F or W. The order of the fields is D gene, J gene, clone size, V gene, CDR3 DNA, CDR3 protein. A D gene is named only where the DNA matches it firmly. Where a row states a size, it is once, few, many or the class of an expanded clone; other rows omit it.

TRBD2,TRBJ2-3,NA,TRBV29-1,TGCAGCGTACCTAACCTCCGGACTAGATCAGATACGCAGTATTTT,CSVPNLRTRSDTQYF
NA,TRBJ1-2,once,TRBV18,TGTGCCAGCTCACCACGAATGGCCAGCGAGAACTATGGCTACACCTTC,CASSPRMASENYGYTF
NA,TRBJ2-1,NA,TRBV3-1/TRBV3-2,TGTGCCAGCAGAAGGGGGGGGTCCTACAATGAGCAGTTCTTC,CASRRGGSYNEQFF
NA,TRBJ2-1,NA,TRBV10-3,TGTGCCAGGCCAGACAGTGAGCAGTTCTTC,CARPDSEQFF
NA,TRBJ2-2,NA,TRBV2,TGTGCCAGCAGTGAAGTAACGGGGAACACCGGGGAGCTGTTTTTT,CASSEVTGNTGELFF
TRBD1,TRBJ1-5,NA,TRBV28,TGTGCCAGCAGCCCGGACAGGGGTACCGGTCAGCCCCAGCATTTT,CASSPDRGTGQPQHF
TRBD2,TRBJ2-3,NA,TRBV2,TGTGCCAGCAGTGATGCTAGCGGGGGCACAGATACGCAGTATTTT,CASSDASGGTDTQYF
TRBD1,TRBJ1-2,NA,TRBV6-5,TGTGCCAGCAGTTACACGACAGGGACTTATGGCTACACCTTC,CASSYTTGTYGYTF
TRBD2,TRBJ2-2,NA,TRBV5-1,TGCGCCAGCAGCGGTGGACTAGCGGGGGGCCAGAACACCGGGGAGCTGTTTTTT,CASSGGLAGGQNTGELFF
NA,TRBJ1-4,NA,TRBV12-3/TRBV12-4,TGTGCCAGCAGTTGGGGACTGGGAGAAAAACTGTTTTTT,CASSWGLGEKLFF
TRBD2,TRBJ2-7,NA,TRBV6-1,TGTGCCAGCAGTGATCTAGCGGGGGCCCTTGGGGAGCAGTACTTC,CASSDLAGALGEQYF
TRBD1,TRBJ1-3,once,TRBV7-8,TGTGCCAGCAGCTCCCAACAGACAGGGTCTGGAAACACCATATATTTT,CASSSQQTGSGNTIYF
TRBD1,TRBJ1-4,NA,TRBV30,TGTGCCTGGAGTGTTGGACAGGCGACTAATGAAAAACTGTTTTTT,CAWSVGQATNEKLFF
TRBD1,TRBJ2-7,NA,TRBV19,TGTGCCAGTAGTGGGACAGGGTTTGGCGAGCAGTACTTC,CASSGTGFGEQYF
TRBD1,TRBJ1-2,NA,TRBV9,TGTGCCAGCAGCGTAGGGACAGGGGCCAACTATGGCTACACCTTC,CASSVGTGANYGYTF
TRBD1,TRBJ2-7,NA,TRBV7-8,TGTGCCAGCAGCTTCTATACCAACCGGGGACAGAACTACGAGCAGTACTTC,CASSFYTNRGQNYEQYF
NA,TRBJ1-3,NA,TRBV19,TGTGCCAGTAGTTACAACCGCCGGGACACCATATATTTT,CASSYNRRDTIYF
TRBD1,TRBJ1-1,NA,TRBV6-6,TGTGCCAGCAGTTCGACCAGGGGGTGGAACACTGAAGCTTTCTTT,CASSSTRGWNTEAFF
TRBD2,TRBJ2-1,NA,TRBV30,TGTGCCTGGAGTGGAGGGCGGGGGGGCAATGAGCAGTTCTTC,CAWSGGRGGNEQFF
NA,TRBJ1-2,NA,TRBV13,TGTGCCAGCAGCAGGACAATGGATGGCTACACCTTC,CASSRTMDGYTF
NA,TRBJ1-2,NA,TRBV5-1,TGCGCCAGCAGCCCGACAGTAGCTAACTATGGCTACACCTTC,CASSPTVANYGYTF
NA,TRBJ1-1,NA,TRBV19,TGTGCCAGTACCCGAGAGGGGAGGGGCACTGAAGCTTTCTTT,CASTREGRGTEAFF
TRBD2,TRBJ2-3,NA,TRBV3-1/TRBV3-2,TGTGCCAGCAGGGTAGCGGGGGCGCACACAGATACGCAGTATTTT,CASRVAGAHTDTQYF